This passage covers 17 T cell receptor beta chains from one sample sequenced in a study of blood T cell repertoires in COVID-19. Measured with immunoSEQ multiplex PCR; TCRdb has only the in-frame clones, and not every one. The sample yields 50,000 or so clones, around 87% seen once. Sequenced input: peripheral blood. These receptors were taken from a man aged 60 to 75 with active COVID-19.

The CDR3 coding sequence is TGTGCCAGCAGCTTAAGAACGACAGGGGGCGCTGGGGCCAACGTCCTGACTTTC. This encodes CASSLRTTGGAGANVLTF. The chain links TRBV7-2 to TRBJ2-6, with 10 bases lining up with TRBD1. This CDR3 contains 18 residues. Germline V lookup: CDR1 SGHTA, CDR2 FQGNSA. V dropped 2 bases and J dropped 2; count of bases not matched to a gene: 6.

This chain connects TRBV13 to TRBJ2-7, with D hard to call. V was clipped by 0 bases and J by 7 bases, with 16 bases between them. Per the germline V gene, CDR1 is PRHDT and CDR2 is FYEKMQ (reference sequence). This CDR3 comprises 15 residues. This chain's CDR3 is CASSLGEPHLREQYF. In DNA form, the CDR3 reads TGTGCCAGCAGCTTAGGAGAACCGCACCTACGAGAGCAGTACTTC.

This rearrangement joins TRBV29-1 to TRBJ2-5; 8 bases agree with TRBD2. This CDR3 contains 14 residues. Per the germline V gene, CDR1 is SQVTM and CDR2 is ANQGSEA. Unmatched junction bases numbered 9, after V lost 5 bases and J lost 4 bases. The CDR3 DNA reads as TGCAGCGTTCACGGGAGGGCCCTCCCAGAGACCCAGTACTTC. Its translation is CSVHGRALPETQYF.

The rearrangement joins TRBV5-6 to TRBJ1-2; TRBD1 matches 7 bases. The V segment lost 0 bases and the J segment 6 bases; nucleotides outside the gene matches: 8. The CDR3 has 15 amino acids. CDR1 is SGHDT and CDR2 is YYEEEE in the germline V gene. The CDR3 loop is CASSLAPAGGDGYTF. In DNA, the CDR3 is TGTGCCAGCAGCTTGGCCCCGGCAGGGGGAGATGGCTACACCTTC.

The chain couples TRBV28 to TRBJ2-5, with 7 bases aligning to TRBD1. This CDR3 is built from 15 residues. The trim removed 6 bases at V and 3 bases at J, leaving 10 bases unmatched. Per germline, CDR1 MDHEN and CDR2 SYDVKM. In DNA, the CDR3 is TGTGCCAGCAGGGGGGCGGCGACAGGGAAAGAGACCCAGTACTTC. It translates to CASRGAATGKETQYF.

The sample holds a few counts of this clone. CDR3 loop: CASSPMREMNYGYTF. The CDR3 coding sequence is TGTGCCAGCAGCCCAATGAGGGAAATGAACTATGGCTACACCTTC. The chain recombines TRBV3-1 (or the pseudogene TRBV3-2) with TRBJ1-2, with D uncertain. In germline, CDR1 is LGHDT, CDR2 YNNKEL (reference sequence). There are 15 residues in the CDR3. Trimming cost V 4 bases and J 2 bases, with 14 bases left between them.

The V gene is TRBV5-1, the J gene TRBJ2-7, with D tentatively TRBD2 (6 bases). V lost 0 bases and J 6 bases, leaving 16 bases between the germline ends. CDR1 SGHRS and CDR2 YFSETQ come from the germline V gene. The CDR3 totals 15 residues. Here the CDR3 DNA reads TGCGCCAGCAGCTTGGGAGGGGCGGAAGCGGGCGAGCAGTACTTC. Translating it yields CASSLGGAEAGEQYF. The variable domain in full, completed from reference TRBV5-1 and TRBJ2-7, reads KAGVTQTPRYLIKTRGQQVTLSCSPISGHRSVSWYQQTPGQGLQFLFEYFSETQRNKGNFPGRFSGRQFSNSRSEMNVSTLELGDSALYLCASSLGGAEAGEQYFGPGTRLTVT.

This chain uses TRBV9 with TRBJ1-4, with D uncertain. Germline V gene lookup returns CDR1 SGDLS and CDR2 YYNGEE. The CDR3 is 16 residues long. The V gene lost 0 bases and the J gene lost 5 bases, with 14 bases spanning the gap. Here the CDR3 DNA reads TGTGCCAGCAGCGTAGGAAACAGTGCGCAAAATGAAAAACTGTTTTTT. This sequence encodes CASSVGNSAQNEKLFF.

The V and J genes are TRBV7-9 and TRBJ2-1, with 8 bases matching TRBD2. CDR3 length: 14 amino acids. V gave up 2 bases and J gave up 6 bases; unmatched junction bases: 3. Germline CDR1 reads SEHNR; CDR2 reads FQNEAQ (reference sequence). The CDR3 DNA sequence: TGTGCCAGCAGCTTACCGGGAGGGTCCAATGAGCAGTTCTTC. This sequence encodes CASSLPGGSNEQFF.

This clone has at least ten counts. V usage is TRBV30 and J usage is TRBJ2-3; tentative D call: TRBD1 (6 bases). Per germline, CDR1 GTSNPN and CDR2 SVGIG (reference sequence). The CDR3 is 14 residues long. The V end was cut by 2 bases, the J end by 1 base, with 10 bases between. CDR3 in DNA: TGTGCCTGGAGTACAGGGTCTGGCACAGATACGCAGTATTTT. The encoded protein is CAWSTGSGTDTQYF. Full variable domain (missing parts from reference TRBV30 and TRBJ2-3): SQTIHQWPATLVQPVGSPLSLECTVEGTSNPNLYWYRQAAGRGLQLLFYSVGIGQISSEVPQNLSASRPQDRQFILSSKKLLLSDSGFYLCAWSTGSGTDTQYFGPGTRLTVL.

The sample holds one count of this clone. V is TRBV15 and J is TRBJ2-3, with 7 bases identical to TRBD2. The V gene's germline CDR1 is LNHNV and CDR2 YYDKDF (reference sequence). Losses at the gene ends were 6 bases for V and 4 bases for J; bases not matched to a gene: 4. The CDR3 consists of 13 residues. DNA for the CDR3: TGTGCCACCAGGCGCGGGAGTGCAGATACGCAGTATTTT. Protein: CATRRGSADTQYF.

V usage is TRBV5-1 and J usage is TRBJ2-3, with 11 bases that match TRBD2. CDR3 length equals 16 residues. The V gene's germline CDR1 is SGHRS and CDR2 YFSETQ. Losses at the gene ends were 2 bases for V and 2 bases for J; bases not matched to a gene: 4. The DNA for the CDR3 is TGCGCCAGCAGCTTCCTTAGCGGGGGGGTCACAGATACGCAGTATTTT. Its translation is CASSFLSGGVTDTQYF.

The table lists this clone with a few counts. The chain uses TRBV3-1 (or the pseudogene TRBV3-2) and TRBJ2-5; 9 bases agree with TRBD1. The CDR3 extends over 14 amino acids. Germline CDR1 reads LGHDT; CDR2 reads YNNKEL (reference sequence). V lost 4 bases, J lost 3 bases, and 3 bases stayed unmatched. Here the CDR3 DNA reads TGTGCCAGCAGCCCGCGGACAGGGGAAGAGACCCAGTACTTC. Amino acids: CASSPRTGEETQYF.

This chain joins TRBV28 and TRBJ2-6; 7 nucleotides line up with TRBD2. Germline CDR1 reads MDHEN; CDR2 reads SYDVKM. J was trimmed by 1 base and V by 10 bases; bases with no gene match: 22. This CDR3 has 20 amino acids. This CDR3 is CAISRWEGMKRQSGANVLTF. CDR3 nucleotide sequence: TGTGCCATCTCCCGGTGGGAGGGTATGAAGAGGCAATCTGGGGCCAACGTCCTGACTTTC.

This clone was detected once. The CDR3 sequence is CASSLGGGRNSPLHF. The CDR3, as DNA: TGTGCCAGCAGCTTAGGGGGGGGACGGAATTCACCCCTCCACTTT. The V gene is TRBV7-9, the J gene TRBJ1-6; a weak D match, TRBD1 (5 bases). This CDR3 spans 15 amino acids. In germline, CDR1 is SEHNR, CDR2 FQNEAQ (reference sequence). V was pared by 1 base and J by 7 bases, with 11 bases between.

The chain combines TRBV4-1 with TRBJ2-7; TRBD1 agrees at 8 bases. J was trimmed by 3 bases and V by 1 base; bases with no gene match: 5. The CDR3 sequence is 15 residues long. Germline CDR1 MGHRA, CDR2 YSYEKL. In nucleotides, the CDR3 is TGCGCCAGCAGCCAAGTATGGACAGGGAGCTACGAGCAGTACTTC. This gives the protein CASSQVWTGSYEQYF.

CDR3 nucleotides: TGTGCCACCAGTGATCCCCTGACAGGGGGAACGTACTTC. It is translated as CATSDPLTGGTYF. This chain uses TRBV24-1 with TRBJ2-7; 9 bases align to TRBD1. V lost 3 bases to trimming and J lost 12 bases; unmatched junction nucleotides: 8. Germline values: CDR1 KGHDR, CDR2 SFDVKD. This CDR3 contains 13 residues.